This entry lists 27 T cell receptor beta chains sequenced from one sample in a study of graft-versus-host responses after intestinal transplantation. The protocol was immunoSEQ multiplex PCR, while the TCRdb copy is restricted to in-frame clones and leaves out a portion. The sample shows about 120,000 clones, around 93% of them seen only once. For these TCRs, the target antigens are not known. The source was unstimulated CD8+ T cells sorted from spleen or lymph node cells, collected before intestinal transplant. Receptors originate from a human donor who received an intestinal transplant.

CDR3 sequence reads: CASSLDRPTDTQYF. The CDR3 nucleotides are TGTGCCAGCAGCTTGGATCGTCCGACAGATACGCAGTATTTT. This sequence joins TRBV5-8 and TRBJ2-3; D gene unclear. V was clipped by 0 bases and J by 3 bases, with 8 bases between them. The V gene's germline CDR1 is SGHTS and CDR2 YDEGEE. The CDR3 runs to 14 residues.

The CDR3 DNA is TGTGCCATCAGTGACCCGGGACAGGGGTGGACTGAAGCTTTCTTT. It encodes CAISDPGQGWTEAFF. V is TRBV10-3 and J is TRBJ1-1; 10 bases line up with TRBD1. V shed 3 bases, J shed 5 bases, and the junction held 6 bases outside the gene matches. Germline-derived CDR1 and CDR2 are ENHRY and SYGVKD. This CDR3 spans 15 amino acids.

V usage is TRBV11-2 and J usage is TRBJ2-6; D unresolved. Germline V lookup: CDR1 SGHAT, CDR2 FQNNGV. This CDR3 has 18 amino acids. Trimming stripped 0 bases from V and 2 bases from J, with 14 bases between. CDR3 sequence reads: CASSLDFTASAGANVLTF. CDR3 coding DNA: TGTGCCAGCAGCTTAGATTTCACGGCCTCCGCTGGGGCCAACGTCCTGACTTTC.

The V call is TRBV28, the J call TRBJ1-5; TRBD1 might be the D (6 bases). This CDR3 comprises 15 residues. V was clipped by 5 bases and J by 1 base, with 12 bases between them. Germline CDR1 and CDR2: MDHEN and SYDVKM. CDR3: CASSVRGVSNQPQHF. The CDR3 coding sequence is TGTGCCAGCAGTGTCAGGGGAGTCAGCAATCAGCCCCAGCATTTT.

Only one count was recorded for this clone. V usage is TRBV6-1 and J usage is TRBJ2-7, with 9 bases fitting TRBD2. V lost 10 bases, J lost 3 bases, and 7 bases stayed unmatched. CDR3 length equals 13 residues. Germline V gives CDR1 MNHNS, CDR2 SASEGT. The CDR3 region has the DNA TGTGCCACCACGGGAGCGGGAGGCTACGAGCAGTACTTC. Its protein product is CATTGAGGYEQYF.

The rearrangement uses TRBV27 and TRBJ2-1, with D maybe TRBD1 (6 bases). Germline assignment: CDR1 MNHEY and CDR2 SMNVEV (reference sequence). Between the trimmed V and J ends, which lost 5 bases and 8 bases, there was a span of 7 bases. This CDR3 comprises 11 residues. The DNA for the CDR3 is TGTGCCAGCAGTCAGGGGCATGAGCAGTTCTTC. This gives the protein CASSQGHEQFF.

CDR3 coding DNA: TGCGCCAGCAGCCACGACAGGGGTCCCTACGAGCAGTACTTC. It encodes CASSHDRGPYEQYF. The V and J genes are TRBV4-1 and TRBJ2-7, with TRBD1 identical over 8 bases. There are 14 residues in the CDR3. Germline values: CDR1 MGHRA, CDR2 YSYEKL. Unmatched junction bases numbered 3, after V lost 3 bases and J lost 2 bases.

V usage is TRBV4-2 and J usage is TRBJ2-5; D may correspond to TRBD1 or TRBD2 (5 bases each). The CDR3 is 17 amino acids. Trimming removed 4 bases from V and 0 bases from J, with 18 bases in between. The germline V gene has CDR1 LGHNA and CDR2 YNFKEQ. The CDR3: CASSLGALTTNQETQYF. In DNA, the CDR3 is TGTGCCAGCAGCCTCGGGGCCCTAACAACCAACCAAGAGACCCAGTACTTC.

Points on this clone: The identical CDR3 is also encoded by other nucleotide sequences in the sample. The chain couples TRBV9 to TRBJ2-2; no clear D gene. Germline-derived CDR1 and CDR2 are SGDLS and YYNGEE. The CDR3 runs to 13 residues. Trimming removed 0 bases at V and 5 bases at J, with 5 bases between. DNA for the CDR3: TGTGCCAGCAGCGTAGGTGGGACCGGGGAGCTGTTTTTT. Translated, it gives CASSVGGTGELFF.

V is TRBV6-5 and J is TRBJ2-7, with 8 bases fitting TRBD1. Trimming took 5 bases from V and 2 from J; bases not matched to a gene: 5. Germline V gives CDR1 MNHEY, CDR2 SVGAGI. This CDR3 is built from 14 residues. CDR3 residues: CASSLRTGTYEQYF. CDR3 DNA sequence: TGTGCCAGCAGTCTTCGGACAGGGACCTACGAGCAGTACTTC.

The CDR3 DNA follows: TGCGCCAGCAGCTTGGGGACTACGAACACCGGGGAGCTGTTTTTT. Translated, it gives CASSLGTTNTGELFF. This rearrangement joins TRBV5-1 to TRBJ2-2, with D maybe TRBD2 (6 bases). The CDR3 runs 15 residues. Germline CDR1 and CDR2: SGHRS and YFSETQ. V lost 0 bases and J lost 0, with 6 bases in between.

V and J are TRBV28 and TRBJ2-3; either TRBD1 or TRBD2 may supply D (5 bases each). V lost 9 bases and J 6 bases, leaving 10 bases between the germline ends. Germline V gene data show CDR1 as MDHEN and CDR2 as SYDVKM. The CDR3 is 11 amino acids. The CDR3 DNA reads as TGTGCCAGTGGGACCTCGGATACGCAGTATTTT. It codes for CASGTSDTQYF.

This clone came up once. The chain joins TRBV7-9 to TRBJ1-1; TRBD1 is a possible D gene (5 bases). Germline CDR1 reads SEHNR; CDR2 reads FQNEAQ (reference sequence). The CDR3 contains 16 residues. V gave up 5 bases and J gave up 4 bases, with 20 bases separating them. CDR3 amino acids: CASSEPPGTGGTEAFF. CDR3 sequence (DNA): TGTGCCAGCAGCGAACCTCCGGGCACTGGGGGCACTGAAGCTTTCTTT.

CDR3 in amino acids: CASSTGLGTGELFF. The DNA of the CDR3 is TGTGCCAGCAGCACAGGGTTGGGCACCGGGGAGCTGTTTTTT. The gene calls are TRBV6-5 and TRBJ2-2; maybe TRBD1 (6 bases). CDR3 length equals 14 residues. CDR1 and CDR2 (germline): MNHEY, SVGAGI. V was trimmed by 6 bases and J by 4 bases, leaving 12 bases between them.

CDR3: CASGSSEQFF. The CDR3, as DNA: TGTGCCAGCGGAAGTTCTGAGCAGTTCTTC. The chain joins TRBV6-5 to TRBJ2-1; D uncertain. Germline loops: CDR1 MNHEY, CDR2 SVGAGI. The CDR3 consists of 10 residues. V was clipped by 8 bases and J by 9 bases, with 8 bases between them.

The V and J genes are TRBV5-4 and TRBJ1-2; no definite D call. V was trimmed by 4 bases and J by 0 bases, leaving 13 bases between them. Germline V lookup: CDR1 SGHNT, CDR2 YYREEE (reference sequence). The CDR3 has 15 amino acids. The CDR3 DNA reads as TGTGCCAGCAGCCCGGAGGTGGCCCCTAACTATGGCTACACCTTC. Translated, it gives CASSPEVAPNYGYTF.

The rearrangement joins TRBV10-3 to TRBJ2-3; TRBD2 is a possible D gene (7 bases). The V gene lost 11 bases and the J gene lost 2 bases, with 20 bases spanning the gap. The germline V gene has CDR1 ENHRY and CDR2 SYGVKD. The CDR3 contains 15 residues. The chain's CDR3 is CASRLGGAYTDTQYF. CDR3 bases: TGTGCCTCGCGATTAGGGGGGGCTTACACAGATACGCAGTATTTT.

The V call is TRBV30, the J call TRBJ2-7; D possibly uses TRBD1 or TRBD2 (5 bases each). This CDR3 region has 14 residues. Germline V lookup: CDR1 GTSNPN, CDR2 SVGIG (reference sequence). V was clipped by 1 base and J by 3 bases, with 13 bases between them. The CDR3: CAWSARDGYYEQYF. As DNA, the CDR3 is TGTGCCTGGAGTGCCCGGGACGGGTACTACGAGCAGTACTTC.

V gene TRBV5-4 combines with J gene TRBJ1-2, with D uncertain. Germline CDR1 and CDR2: SGHNT and YYREEE (reference sequence). The CDR3 contains 15 residues. Trimming took off 5 bases at V and 4 bases at J, with 18 bases between the two ends. Here the CDR3 DNA reads TGTGCCAGCAGTCCTGAGTATAGAGGGTCCTATGGCTACACCTTC. Protein: CASSPEYRGSYGYTF.

The chain recombines TRBV27 with TRBJ1-2; D is possibly TRBD1 (5 bases). The CDR3 spans 12 residues. Between the trimmed V and J ends, which lost 2 bases and 6 bases, there was a span of 7 bases. The germline V gene has CDR1 MNHEY and CDR2 SMNVEV (reference sequence). The CDR3, as DNA: TGTGCCAGCAGTTTACGAGGGGATGGCTACACCTTC. It codes for CASSLRGDGYTF.

The chain combines TRBV30 with TRBJ2-7; D is perhaps TRBD2 (5 bases). The CDR3 is made up of 11 amino acids. Germline V lookup: CDR1 GTSNPN, CDR2 SVGIG (reference sequence). With 4 bases removed from V and 5 bases from J, the gap between germline ends came to 9 bases. The CDR3 DNA sequence: TGTGCCTGGACTCCCGGGGACGAGCAGTACTTC. It translates to CAWTPGDEQYF.

The V gene is TRBV7-2, the J gene TRBJ2-7; D is possibly TRBD1 (5 bases). With 2 bases removed from V and 0 bases from J, the gap between germline ends came to 11 bases. This CDR3 is 15 amino acids long. The V gene's germline CDR1 is SGHTA and CDR2 FQGNSA. CDR3: CASSLISGPSYEQYF. CDR3 nucleotides: TGTGCCAGCAGCTTAATCTCAGGGCCCTCCTACGAGCAGTACTTC.

The J gene is TRBJ1-6, the V gene TRBV6-1, with a tentative D call TRBD1 (6 bases). Trimming took 7 bases from V and 3 from J, leaving 13 bases between them. The CDR3 is 15 residues long. Germline V gene sequence: CDR1 MNHNS, CDR2 SASEGT. The CDR3 region is CASTGGGYYNSPLHF. CDR3 nucleotides: TGTGCCAGCACCGGAGGGGGGTACTATAATTCACCCCTCCACTTT.

The rearrangement links TRBV19 to TRBJ2-1, with a weak D call TRBD2 (6 bases). This CDR3 has 12 residues. CDR1 and CDR2 (germline): LNHDA, SQIVND (reference sequence). The CDR3 DNA reads TGTGGCCGCGGGGCCAAATACAATGAGCAGTTCTTC. Translation gives CGRGAKYNEQFF.

The chain links TRBV4-1 to TRBJ2-3, with TRBD2 matching 7 bases. J gave up 0 bases and V 1 base, and 4 bases lay outside the gene matches. Looked up from germline, CDR1 is MGHRA and CDR2 is YSYEKL. This CDR3 has 16 residues. DNA of the CDR3: TGCGCCAGCAGCCAAGGTTTTAGCGGGAGCACAGATACGCAGTATTTT. It yields the protein CASSQGFSGSTDTQYF.

The chain couples TRBV9 to TRBJ2-7; D is uncertain. Trimming left V 4 bases short and J 0 bases short, with 11 bases between. Germline V gives CDR1 SGDLS, CDR2 YYNGEE. The length of the CDR3 is 14 residues. CDR3 coding DNA: TGTGCCAGCAGCCCCGCCCAGAGCTCCTACGAGCAGTACTTC. Translating it yields CASSPAQSSYEQYF.

This clone was recorded only once. The rearrangement uses TRBV13 and TRBJ2-1; 7 positions match TRBD2. This CDR3 has 15 residues. Per germline, CDR1 PRHDT and CDR2 FYEKMQ (reference sequence). The trim removed 5 bases at V and 1 base at J, leaving 5 bases unmatched. The CDR3 reads CASSQSSGSYNEQFF. CDR3 DNA sequence: TGTGCCAGCAGCCAATCTAGCGGTTCCTACAATGAGCAGTTCTTC.